At least ten counts were recorded for the clone carrying this T cell receptor (beta chain). The record originates from a study of T cell repertoires in cytomegalovirus infection. TCRdb called the reads again in MiXCR, with one record for every CDR3 protein. The table lists about 360,000 distinct CDR3 sequences, over 15% of them singletons. Sequenced sample: PBMCs. The TCR sequence derives from a human donor in good health (CMV status not recorded). Some clones in this sample may be carry-over from other donors' samples.

For the CDR3, the DNA is TGTGCCAGCAGCTTAGGAGGGGGCGGAAATGAGCAGTTCTTC. Its translation: CASSLGGGGNEQFF. The V gene is TRBV7-2, the J gene TRBJ2-1; TRBD1 agrees at 7 bases. The germline CDR1 and CDR2 sequences are SGHTA and FQGNSA. With V trimmed by 1 base and J by 7 bases, 4 bases remained unmatched. There are 14 residues in the CDR3. Supplemented by reference TRBV7-2 and TRBJ2-1, the full variable domain reads GAGVSQSPSNKVTEKGKDVELRCDPISGHTALYWYRQSLGQGLEFLIYFQGNSAPDKSGLPSDRFSAERTGGSVSTLTIQRTQQEDSAVYLCASSLGGGGNEQFFGPGTRLTVL.